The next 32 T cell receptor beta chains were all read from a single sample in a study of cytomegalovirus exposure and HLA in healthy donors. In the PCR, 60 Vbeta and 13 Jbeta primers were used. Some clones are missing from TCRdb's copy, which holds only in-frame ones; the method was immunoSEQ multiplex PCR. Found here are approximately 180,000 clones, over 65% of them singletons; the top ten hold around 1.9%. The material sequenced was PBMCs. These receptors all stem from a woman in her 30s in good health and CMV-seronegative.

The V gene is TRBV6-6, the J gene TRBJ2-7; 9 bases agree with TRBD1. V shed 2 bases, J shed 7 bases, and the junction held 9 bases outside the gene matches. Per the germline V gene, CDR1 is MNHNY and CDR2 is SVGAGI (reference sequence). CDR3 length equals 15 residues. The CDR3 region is CASSYLTGQGLEQYF. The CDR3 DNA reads TGTGCCAGCAGTTACCTGACGGGACAGGGACTAGAGCAGTACTTC.

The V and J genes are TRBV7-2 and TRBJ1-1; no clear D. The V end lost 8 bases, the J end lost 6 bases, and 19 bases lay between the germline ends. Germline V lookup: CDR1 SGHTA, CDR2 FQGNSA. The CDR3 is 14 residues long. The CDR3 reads CASAYGGNVAEAFF. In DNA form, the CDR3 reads TGTGCCAGCGCCTATGGCGGGAATGTCGCTGAAGCTTTCTTT.

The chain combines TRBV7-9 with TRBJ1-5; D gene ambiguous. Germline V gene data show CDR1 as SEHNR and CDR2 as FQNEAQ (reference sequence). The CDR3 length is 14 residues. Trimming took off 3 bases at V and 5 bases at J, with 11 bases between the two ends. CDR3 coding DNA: TGTGCCAGCAGCTTTACGAATACAGATCAGCCCCAGCATTTT. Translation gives CASSFTNTDQPQHF.

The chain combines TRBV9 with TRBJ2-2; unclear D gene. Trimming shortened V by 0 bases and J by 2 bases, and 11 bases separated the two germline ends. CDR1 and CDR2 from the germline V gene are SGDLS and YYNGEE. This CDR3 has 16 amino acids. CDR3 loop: CASSVESRSNTGELFF. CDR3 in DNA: TGTGCCAGCAGCGTAGAGTCGCGGTCCAACACCGGGGAGCTGTTTTTT. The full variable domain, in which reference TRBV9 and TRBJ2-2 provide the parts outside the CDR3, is DSGVTQTPKHLITATGQRVTLRCSPRSGDLSVYWYQQSLDQGLQFLIQYYNGEERAKGNILERFSAQQFPDLHSELNLSSLELGDSALYFCASSVESRSNTGELFFGEGSRLTVL.

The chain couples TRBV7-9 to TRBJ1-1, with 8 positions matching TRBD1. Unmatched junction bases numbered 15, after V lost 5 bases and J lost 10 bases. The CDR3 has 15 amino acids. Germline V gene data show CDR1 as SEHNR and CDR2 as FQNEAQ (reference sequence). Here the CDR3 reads CASSLAGQVARGAFF. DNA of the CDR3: TGTGCCAGCAGCCTGGCGGGACAGGTCGCACGAGGAGCTTTCTTT.

Here the CDR3 DNA reads TGTGCCAGCTCACCAACTTCTACCGGGGAGCTGTTTTTT. Translated: CASSPTSTGELFF. The genes are TRBV18 and TRBJ2-2; D ambiguous. Trimming took off 2 bases at V and 5 bases at J, with 6 bases between the two ends. The CDR3 totals 13 residues. Germline V gives CDR1 KGHSH, CDR2 LQKENI.

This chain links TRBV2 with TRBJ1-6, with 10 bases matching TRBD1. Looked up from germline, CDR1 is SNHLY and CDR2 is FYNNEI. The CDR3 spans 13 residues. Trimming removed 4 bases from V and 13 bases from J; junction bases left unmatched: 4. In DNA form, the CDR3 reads TGTGCCAGCAGTGGGACAGGGGGTTCCCCCCTCCACTTT. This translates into CASSGTGGSPLHF.

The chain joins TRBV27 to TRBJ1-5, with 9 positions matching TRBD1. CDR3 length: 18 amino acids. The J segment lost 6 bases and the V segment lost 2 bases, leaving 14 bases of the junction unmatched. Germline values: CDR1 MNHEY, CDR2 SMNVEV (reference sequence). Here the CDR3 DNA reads TGTGCCAGCAGTTTAATTAGCTCCGGGACAGGGAGAGTTCAGCCCCAGCATTTT. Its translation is CASSLISSGTGRVQPQHF.

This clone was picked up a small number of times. The DNA of the CDR3 is TGTGCCAGCAAGACAGGGTGGGACAATGAGCAGTTCTTC. Its protein product is CASKTGWDNEQFF. The chain couples TRBV6-5 to TRBJ2-1, with 7 bases matching TRBD1. Germline V lookup: CDR1 MNHEY, CDR2 SVGAGI. Losses at the gene ends were 7 bases for V and 5 bases for J; bases not matched to a gene: 5. The CDR3 is 13 residues long.

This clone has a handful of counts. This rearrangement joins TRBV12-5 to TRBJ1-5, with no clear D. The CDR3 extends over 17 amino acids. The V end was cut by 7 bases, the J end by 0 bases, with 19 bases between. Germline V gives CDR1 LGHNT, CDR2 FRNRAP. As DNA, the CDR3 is TGTGCTAGTGTTTCTAGGTCCTTCTTAGATAGCAATCAGCCCCAGCATTTT. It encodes CASVSRSFLDSNQPQHF.

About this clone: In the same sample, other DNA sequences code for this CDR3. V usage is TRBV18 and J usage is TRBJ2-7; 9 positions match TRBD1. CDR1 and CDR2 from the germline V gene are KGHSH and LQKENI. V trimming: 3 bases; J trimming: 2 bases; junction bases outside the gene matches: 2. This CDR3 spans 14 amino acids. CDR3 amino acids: CASSPGTGPYEQYF. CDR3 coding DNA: TGTGCCAGCTCACCCGGGACAGGGCCCTACGAGCAGTACTTC.

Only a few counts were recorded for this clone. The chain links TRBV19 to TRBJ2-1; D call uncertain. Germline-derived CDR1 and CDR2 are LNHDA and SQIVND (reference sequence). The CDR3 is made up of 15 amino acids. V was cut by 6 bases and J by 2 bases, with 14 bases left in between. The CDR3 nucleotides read TGTGCCAGTAGCCCAGCGTGGGTCACCTACAATGAGCAGTTCTTC. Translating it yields CASSPAWVTYNEQFF.

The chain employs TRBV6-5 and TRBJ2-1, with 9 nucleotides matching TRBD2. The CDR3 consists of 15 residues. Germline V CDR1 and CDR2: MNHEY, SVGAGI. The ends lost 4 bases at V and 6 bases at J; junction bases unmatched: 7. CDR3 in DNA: TGTGCCAGCAGTTTTGCGGGAGGGCGGGGCAATGAGCAGTTCTTC. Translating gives CASSFAGGRGNEQFF.

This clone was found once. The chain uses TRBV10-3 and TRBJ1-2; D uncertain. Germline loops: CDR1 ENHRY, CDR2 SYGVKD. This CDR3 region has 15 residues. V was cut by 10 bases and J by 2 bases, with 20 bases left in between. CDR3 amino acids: CATLPGFVRNYGYTF. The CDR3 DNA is TGTGCCACCCTCCCCGGTTTTGTTAGAAACTATGGCTACACCTTC.

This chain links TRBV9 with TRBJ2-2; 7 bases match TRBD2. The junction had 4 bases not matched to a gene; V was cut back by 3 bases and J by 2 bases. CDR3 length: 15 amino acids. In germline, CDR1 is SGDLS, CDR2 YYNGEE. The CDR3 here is CASSGRGINTGELFF. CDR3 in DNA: TGTGCCAGCAGCGGGCGGGGGATAAACACCGGGGAGCTGTTTTTT.

The CDR3 DNA follows: TGTGCCAGCAGCCAAGACCAGCGGCGGGGGGTATCCAATGAGCAGTTCTTC. Translation: CASSQDQRRGVSNEQFF. The chain is built from TRBV4-2 and TRBJ2-1; 8 bases are a match to TRBD2. The CDR3 runs to 17 residues. V was clipped by 0 bases and J by 6 bases; unmatched bases: 10. CDR1 LGHNA and CDR2 YNFKEQ come from the germline V gene.

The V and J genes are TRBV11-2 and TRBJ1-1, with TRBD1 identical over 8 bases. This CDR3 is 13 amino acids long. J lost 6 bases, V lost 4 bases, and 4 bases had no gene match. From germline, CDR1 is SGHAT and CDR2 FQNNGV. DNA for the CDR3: TGTGCCAGCAGCTCCCGGACAGGGTCTGAAGCTTTCTTT. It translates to CASSSRTGSEAFF.

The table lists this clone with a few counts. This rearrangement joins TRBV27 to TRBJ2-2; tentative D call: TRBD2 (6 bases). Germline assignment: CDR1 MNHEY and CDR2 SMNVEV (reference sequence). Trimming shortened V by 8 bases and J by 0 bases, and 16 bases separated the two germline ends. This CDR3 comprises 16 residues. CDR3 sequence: CASSWRGLANTGELFF. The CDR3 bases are TGTGCCAGCTCCTGGCGGGGACTCGCGAACACCGGGGAGCTGTTTTTT.

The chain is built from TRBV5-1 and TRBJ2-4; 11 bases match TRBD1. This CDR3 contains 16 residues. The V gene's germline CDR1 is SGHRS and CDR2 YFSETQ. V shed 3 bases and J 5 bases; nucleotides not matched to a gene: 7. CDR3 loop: CASSYAGTGGQNIQYF. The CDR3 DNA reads TGCGCCAGCAGCTATGCCGGGACAGGGGGTCAAAACATTCAGTACTTC.

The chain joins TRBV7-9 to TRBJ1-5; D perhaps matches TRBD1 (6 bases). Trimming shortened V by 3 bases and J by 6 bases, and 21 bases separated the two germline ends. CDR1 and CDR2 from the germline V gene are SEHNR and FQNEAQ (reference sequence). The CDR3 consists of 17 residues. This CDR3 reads CASSLSGGGRAGQPQHF. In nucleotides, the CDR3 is TGTGCCAGCAGCTTGTCCGGCGGGGGGCGAGCGGGTCAGCCCCAGCATTTT.

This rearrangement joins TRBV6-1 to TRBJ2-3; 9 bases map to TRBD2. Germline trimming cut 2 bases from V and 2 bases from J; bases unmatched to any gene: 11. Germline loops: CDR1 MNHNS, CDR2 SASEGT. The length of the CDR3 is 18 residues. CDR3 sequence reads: CASSESIGSGGNTDTQYF. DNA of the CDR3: TGTGCCAGCAGTGAATCTATTGGGAGCGGGGGGAACACAGATACGCAGTATTTT.

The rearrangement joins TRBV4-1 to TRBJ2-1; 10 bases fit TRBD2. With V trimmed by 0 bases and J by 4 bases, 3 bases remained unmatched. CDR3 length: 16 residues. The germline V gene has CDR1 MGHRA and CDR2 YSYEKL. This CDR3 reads CASSQDRTSGYNEQFF. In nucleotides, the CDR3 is TGCGCCAGCAGCCAAGATCGGACTAGCGGTTACAATGAGCAGTTCTTC.

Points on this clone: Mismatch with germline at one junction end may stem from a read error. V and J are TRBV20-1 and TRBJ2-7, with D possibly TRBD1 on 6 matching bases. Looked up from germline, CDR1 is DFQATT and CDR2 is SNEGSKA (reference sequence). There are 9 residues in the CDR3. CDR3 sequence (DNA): TGCAGTGCTTTCCGGGACAAGGGGTTC. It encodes CSAFRDKGF.

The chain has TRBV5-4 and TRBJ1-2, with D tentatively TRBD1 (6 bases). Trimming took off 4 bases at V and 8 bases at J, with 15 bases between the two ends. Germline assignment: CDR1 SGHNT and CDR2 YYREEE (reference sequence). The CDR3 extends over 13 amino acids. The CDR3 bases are TGTGCCAGCAGCCTCCTGGGCGGGGGCGGCTACACCTTC. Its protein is CASSLLGGGGYTF.

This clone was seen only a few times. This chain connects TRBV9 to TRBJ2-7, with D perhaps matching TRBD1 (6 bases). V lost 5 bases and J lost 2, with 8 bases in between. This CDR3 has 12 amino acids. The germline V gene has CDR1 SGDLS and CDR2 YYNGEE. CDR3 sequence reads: CASRQGTYEQYF. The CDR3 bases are TGTGCCAGCAGACAGGGAACCTACGAGCAGTACTTC.

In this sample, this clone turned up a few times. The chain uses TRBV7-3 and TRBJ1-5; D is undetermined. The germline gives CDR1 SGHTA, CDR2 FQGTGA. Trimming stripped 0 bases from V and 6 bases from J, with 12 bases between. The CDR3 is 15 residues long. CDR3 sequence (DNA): TGTGCCAGCAGCTTAACAGGAGGTTTCGGTCAGCCCCAGCATTTT. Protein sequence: CASSLTGGFGQPQHF.

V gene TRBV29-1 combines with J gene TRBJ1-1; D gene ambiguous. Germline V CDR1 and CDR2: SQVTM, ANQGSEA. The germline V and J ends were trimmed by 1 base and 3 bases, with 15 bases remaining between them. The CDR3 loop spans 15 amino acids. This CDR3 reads CSVEANSGRDTEAFF. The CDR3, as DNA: TGCAGCGTTGAAGCAAATAGCGGACGGGACACTGAAGCTTTCTTT. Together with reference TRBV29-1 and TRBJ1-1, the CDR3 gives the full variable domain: SAVISQKPSRDICQRGTSLTIQCQVDSQVTMMFWYRQQPGQSLTLIATANQGSEATYESGFVIDKFPISRPNLTFSTLTVSNMSPEDSSIYLCSVEANSGRDTEAFFGQGTRLTVV.

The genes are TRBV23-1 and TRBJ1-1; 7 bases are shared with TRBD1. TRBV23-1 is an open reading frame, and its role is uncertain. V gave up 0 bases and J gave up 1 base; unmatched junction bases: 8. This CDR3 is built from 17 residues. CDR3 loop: CASSQSKGAVKNTEAFF. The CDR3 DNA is TGCGCCAGCAGTCAATCGAAGGGGGCAGTCAAGAACACTGAAGCTTTCTTT.

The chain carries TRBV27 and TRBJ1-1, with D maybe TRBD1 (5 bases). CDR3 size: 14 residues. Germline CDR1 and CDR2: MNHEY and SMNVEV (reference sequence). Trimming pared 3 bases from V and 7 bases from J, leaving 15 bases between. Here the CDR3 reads CASSFSRTPVEAFF. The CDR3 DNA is TGTGCCAGCAGTTTTAGTCGGACACCAGTTGAAGCTTTCTTT.

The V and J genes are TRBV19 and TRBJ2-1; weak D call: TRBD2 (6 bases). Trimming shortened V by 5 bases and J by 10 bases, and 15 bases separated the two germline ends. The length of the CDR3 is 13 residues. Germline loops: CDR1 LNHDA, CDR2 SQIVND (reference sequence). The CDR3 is CASSLRDLGEQFF. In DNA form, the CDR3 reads TGTGCCAGTAGTCTACGGGACTTGGGAGAGCAGTTCTTC.

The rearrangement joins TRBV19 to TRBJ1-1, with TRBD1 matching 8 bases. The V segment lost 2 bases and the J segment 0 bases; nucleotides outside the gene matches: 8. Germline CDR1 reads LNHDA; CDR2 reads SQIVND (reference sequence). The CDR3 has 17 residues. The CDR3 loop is CASSISSRGLLNTEAFF. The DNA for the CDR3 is TGTGCCAGTAGTATATCCAGCAGGGGGCTCCTGAACACTGAAGCTTTCTTT.

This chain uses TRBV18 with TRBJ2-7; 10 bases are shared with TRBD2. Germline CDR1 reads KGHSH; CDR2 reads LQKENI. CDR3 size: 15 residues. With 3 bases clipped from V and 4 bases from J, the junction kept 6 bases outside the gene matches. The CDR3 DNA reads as TGTGCCAGCTCACCGCCGGGACTAGCGATGTACGAGCAGTACTTC. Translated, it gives CASSPPGLAMYEQYF.